The 7 T cell receptor beta chains below all came from one sample that was sequenced in a study of T cell responses to AZD1222 COVID-19 vaccine. Profiled with immunoSEQ multiplex PCR; TCRdb holds only in-frame clones, not every one. This table holds approximately 150,000 clones, about 86% found once. Sequenced here: peripheral blood, sampled 28 days after the second AZD1222 dose. All receptors come from an adult who received the AZD1222 COVID-19 vaccine.

The rearrangement uses TRBV9 and TRBJ1-5; 7 positions agree with TRBD1. Germline-derived CDR1 and CDR2 are SGDLS and YYNGEE. The CDR3 covers 13 residues. V lost 4 bases and J lost 13; bases outside the gene matches: 11. CDR3 nucleotide sequence: TGTGCCAGCAGCCCGGGGACAGTCGGGGAACAGCATTTT. This codes for CASSPGTVGEQHF.

CDR3 amino acids: CASSIRDKQDQPQHF. CDR3 sequence (DNA): TGTGCCAGCAGCATCCGGGACAAGCAGGATCAGCCCCAGCATTTT. The J gene is TRBJ1-5, the V gene TRBV6-5, with D maybe TRBD1 (6 bases). The germline CDR1 and CDR2 sequences are MNHEY and SVGAGI. The CDR3 runs 15 residues. Trimming removed 6 bases from V and 5 bases from J, with 17 bases in between.

This chain joins TRBV30 and TRBJ1-1; 7 bases match TRBD1. J gave up 5 bases and V 1 base, and 10 bases lay outside the gene matches. Germline V lookup: CDR1 GTSNPN, CDR2 SVGIG (reference sequence). This CDR3 contains 15 residues. The CDR3 loop is CAWSDHYRGWTEAFF. The CDR3, as DNA: TGTGCCTGGAGTGACCATTACAGGGGATGGACTGAAGCTTTCTTT. Combining the CDR3 with reference TRBV30 and TRBJ1-1 gives the whole variable domain SQTIHQWPATLVQPVGSPLSLECTVEGTSNPNLYWYRQAAGRGLQLLFYSVGIGQISSEVPQNLSASRPQDRQFILSSKKLLLSDSGFYLCAWSDHYRGWTEAFFGQGTRLTVV.

The gene calls are TRBV10-1 and TRBJ2-7; D perhaps matches TRBD1 (5 bases). The CDR3 is 13 residues long. Trimming removed 4 bases at V and 3 bases at J, with 10 bases between. Germline values: CDR1 WNHNN, CDR2 SYGVQD (reference sequence). The CDR3 DNA reads TGCGCCAGCAGTGGACAGAACGACTACGAGCAGTACTTC. Its translation is CASSGQNDYEQYF.

Only a few counts were recorded for this clone. This chain links TRBV3-1 (or the pseudogene TRBV3-2) with TRBJ1-1; 8 nucleotides agree with TRBD1. This CDR3 has 13 amino acids. Looked up from germline, CDR1 is LGHDT and CDR2 is YNNKEL (reference sequence). V was pared by 0 bases and J by 10 bases, with 4 bases of the junction left unmatched. The CDR3 DNA is TGTGCCAGCAGCCAAGACAGGGGGCTGGGAGCTTTCTTT. This codes for CASSQDRGLGAFF.

This clone was detected a few times. CDR3 loop: CASSLGRAFGNEQFF. In DNA, the CDR3 is TGCGCCAGCAGCTTGGGCAGGGCGTTTGGAAATGAGCAGTTCTTC. This chain connects TRBV5-1 to TRBJ2-1; tentative D call: TRBD1 (5 bases). From germline, CDR1 is SGHRS and CDR2 YFSETQ. V lost 0 bases to trimming and J lost 7 bases, with 14 bases between them. This CDR3 is built from 15 residues.

The chain couples TRBV7-9 to TRBJ1-1; 7 nucleotides align to TRBD1. The germline V gene has CDR1 SEHNR and CDR2 FQNEAQ (reference sequence). V was clipped by 2 bases and J by 4 bases; unmatched bases: 4. CDR3 length: 14 residues. The CDR3, as DNA: TGTGCCAGCAGCTTACAGGGGGTTGGCACTGAAGCTTTCTTT. Its protein product is CASSLQGVGTEAFF.